The source of this T cell receptor beta chain is a study of blood T cell repertoires in COVID-19. About the study: The United States, Italy and Spain provided the acute and convalescent COVID-19 samples. The analysed material was cDNA or gDNA that came from T cells, B-cell-depleted T cells, or PBMCs.

Original methodology: Cell counts per sample came from amplifying reference gene primers. Some clones are missing from TCRdb's copy, which holds only in-frame ones; the method was immunoSEQ multiplex PCR. V and J calls and clone size are given by that table; D and trimming were obtained from the DNA. The sample carries about 240,000 clones, approximately 82% recorded once. This clone turned up a few times. Germline V CDR1 and CDR2: SGHAT, FQNNGV. Trimming shortened V by 5 bases and J by 5 bases, and 12 bases separated the two germline ends. The CDR3 runs 13 residues. Specimen: peripheral blood. The chain links TRBV11-2 to TRBJ1-2; tentatively, D is TRBD1 (6 bases). The receptor comes from a man under 40 who had recovered from COVID-19. The CDR3 is CASSRQGIYGYTF. The CDR3 nucleotides are TGTGCCAGCAGCCGCCAGGGGATTTATGGCTACACCTTC.